This T cell receptor beta chain comes out of a study of vaccination and CD4 T cells after COVID-19. With the Oncomine TCR Beta short-read assay, DNA from cultured CD4+ T cells was sequenced. Cultures of CD4+ T cells served as the source for extracting genomic DNA. TCRdb called the PCR reads again in MiXCR, with one record for every CDR3 protein. The top ten clones hold roughly a quarter of a sample with 8,000 to 10,000 distinct CDR3 sequences, around 30% of them seen once. Of note for this clonotype: Its specificity is not known.

Trimming shortened V by 2 bases and J by 8 bases, and 3 bases separated the two germline ends. The CDR3 is made up of 11 amino acids. CDR1 and CDR2 (germline): SEHNR, FQNEAQ (reference sequence). Treatment given: approximately nine-day PBMC culture with coronavirus spike peptide pools or control peptides (ViraFEST assay). Those CD4+ T cells from the unexposed donor predate the COVID-19 pandemic (2011-2018). The ViraFEST method relied on peptide pools to expand antigen-specific T cells, followed by TCR sequencing. PBMCs were cultured at two million per well with 9.5 to 10 IU/ml IL-2 and approximately 9.8 ug/ml peptide pools.

This chain links TRBV7-9 with TRBJ1-4; no firm D call. This TCR came from a human donor in good health. Sequencing was carried out using CD4+ T cells from blood, cultured in vitro. This CDR3 is CASSLREKLFF. In nucleotides, the CDR3 is TGTGCCAGCAGCTTACGCGAAAAACTGTTTTTT.